Sequencing of this T cell receptor beta chain was carried out in a study of shared clonotypes between healthy human individuals. Regarding the study as a whole: Investigators collected only blood, and repertoires in tissues likely differ.

The assay was immunoSEQ multiplex PCR, and TCRdb's table has in-frame clones only and misses some. The sample carries 2 million or so clones, about 95% recorded once. Comments on this clone: Its antigen is as yet unknown.

Naive CD8 cells comprised CD45RO-negative, CCR7-positively selected cells, excluding terminally differentiated effector memory CD45RA+ cells. In germline, CDR1 is MDHEN, CDR2 SYDVKM. The CDR3 consists of 14 residues. V lost 3 bases to trimming and J lost 3 bases, with 11 bases between them. J is TRBJ2-5 and V is TRBV28, with D possibly called TRBD1 or TRBD2 (6 bases each). The receptor was isolated from a young man in good health. The sample taken for sequencing was naive CD8+ T cells sorted from blood. The CDR3 reads CASSFAGEEETQYF. In nucleotides, the CDR3 is TGTGCCAGCAGTTTCGCAGGGGAGGAAGAGACCCAGTACTTC.